The present T cell receptor (beta chain) was sequenced within a study of OX40 agonist ivuxolimab in advanced cancers. The wider study: Patients' therapy was ivuxolimab, an antibody that acts as an agonist of OX40 (CD134). Three patients, one with hepatocellular carcinoma and two with cutaneous melanoma, achieved partial responses. Patients in the trial were receiving intravenous ivuxolimab every 2 weeks, at doses of 0.01 to 10 mg/kg.

Repertoires were generated with immunoSEQ multiplex PCR, while TCRdb's copy carries only in-frame clones and drops some. The table has more than 100,000 clones, approximately 92% seen once; the top ten hold about 0.15%. Blood draws occurred at baseline, cycle 4 day 1, and cycle 7 day 1. Losses at the gene ends were 1 base for V and 1 base for J; bases not matched to a gene: 8. This CDR3 comprises 17 residues. The germline CDR1 and CDR2 sequences are MGHRA and YSYEKL. The receptor was isolated from an adult with an advanced solid tumor such as melanoma, head and neck, liver or kidney cancer. Source: CD4+ or CD8+ T cells sorted from blood, taken in a trial of the OX40 agonist ivuxolimab. The chain joins TRBV4-1 to TRBJ2-7, with 9 bases aligning to TRBD2. CDR3 DNA sequence: TGCGCCAGCAGCCAAGTCAGCGGGGGGCCGGGGTCCTACGAGCAGTACTTC. Translated, it gives CASSQVSGGPGSYEQYF.